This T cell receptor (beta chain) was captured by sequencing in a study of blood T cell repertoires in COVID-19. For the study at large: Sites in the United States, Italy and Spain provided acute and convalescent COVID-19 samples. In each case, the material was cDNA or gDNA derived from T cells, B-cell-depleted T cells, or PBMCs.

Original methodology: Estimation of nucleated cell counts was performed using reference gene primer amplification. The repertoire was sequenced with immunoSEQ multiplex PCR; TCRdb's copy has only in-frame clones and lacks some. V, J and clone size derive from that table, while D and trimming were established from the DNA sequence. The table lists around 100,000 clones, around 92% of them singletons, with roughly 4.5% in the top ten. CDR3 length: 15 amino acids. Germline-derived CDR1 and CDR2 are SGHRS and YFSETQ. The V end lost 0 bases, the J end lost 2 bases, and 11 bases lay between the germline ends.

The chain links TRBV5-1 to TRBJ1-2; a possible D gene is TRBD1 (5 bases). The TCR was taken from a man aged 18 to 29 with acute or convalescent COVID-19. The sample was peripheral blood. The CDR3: CASSLETVTNYGYTF. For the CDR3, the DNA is TGCGCCAGCAGCTTGGAGACAGTTACGAACTATGGCTACACCTTC.